The 10 T cell receptor beta chains below come from one sample, sequenced in a study of blood T cell repertoires in COVID-19. Sequencing was performed with immunoSEQ multiplex PCR; in TCRdb, only in-frame clones are kept and a portion is missing. The sample lists 210,000 or so clones, approximately 80% seen once, with 1.5% to 2% in the top ten. Sequences were obtained from PBMCs or T cells enriched from blood (not recorded which). The receptors come from a man aged 60 to 75 who had recovered from COVID-19.

This clone occurred a few times. This sequence joins TRBV13 and TRBJ1-1; D possibly corresponds to TRBD1 (6 bases). Trimming left V 4 bases short and J 0 bases short, with 21 bases between. Germline lookup yields CDR1 PRHDT and CDR2 FYEKMQ (reference sequence). The CDR3 consists of 18 residues. CDR3 in amino acids: CASSSTYGGQTMNTEAFF. The CDR3 DNA reads TGTGCCAGCAGCTCTACTTACGGGGGGCAGACAATGAACACTGAAGCTTTCTTT. The variable domain in full, with the rest retrieved from reference TRBV13 and TRBJ1-1, is AAGVIQSPRHLIKEKRETATLKCYPIPRHDTVYWYQQGPGQDPQFLISFYEKMQSDKGSIPDRFSAQQFSDYHSELNMSSLELGDSALYFCASSSTYGGQTMNTEAFFGQGTRLTVV.

The sample holds one count of this clone. J is TRBJ1-2 and V is TRBV6-5; D gene uncertain. CDR3 size: 13 residues. The germline V gene encodes CDR1 MNHEY and CDR2 SVGAGI. V gave up 5 bases and J gave up 7 bases, with 14 bases separating them. Written as DNA, the CDR3 is TGTGCCAGCAGTCCCGAGAGGGTAGCTGGCTACACCTTC. This sequence encodes CASSPERVAGYTF.

This clone has a single count. The rearrangement links TRBV25-1 to TRBJ1-4, with 7 bases identical to TRBD1. Germline trimming cut 2 bases from V and 4 bases from J; bases unmatched to any gene: 4. CDR3 length: 15 amino acids. CDR1 and CDR2 (germline): MGHDK, SYGVNS. CDR3 coding DNA: TGTGCCAGCAGTGAAAGGAGGGGGCATAATGAAAAACTGTTTTTT. The encoded protein is CASSERRGHNEKLFF.

The chain combines TRBV6-6 with TRBJ2-5, with 10 bases that match TRBD1. This CDR3 comprises 16 residues. Germline assignment: CDR1 MNHNY and CDR2 SVGAGI (reference sequence). V gave up 0 bases and J gave up 5 bases; unmatched junction bases: 6. This chain's CDR3 is CASSYSPDRGLETQYF. CDR3 bases: TGTGCCAGCAGTTACTCTCCAGACAGGGGGCTGGAGACCCAGTACTTC.

The V gene is TRBV3-1 (or the pseudogene TRBV3-2), the J gene TRBJ1-5; no clear D. The CDR3 has 13 amino acids. Germline CDR1 is LGHDT and CDR2 is YNNKEL (reference sequence). Trimming removed 0 bases at V and 6 bases at J, with 6 bases between. The DNA of the CDR3 is TGTGCCAGCAGCCAAGACGTCGTTCAGCCCCAGCATTTT. This encodes CASSQDVVQPQHF.

The rearrangement uses TRBV10-1 and TRBJ1-1; 10 positions agree with TRBD1. Germline V lookup: CDR1 WNHNN, CDR2 SYGVQD (reference sequence). CDR3 length: 16 residues. Unmatched junction bases numbered 6, after V lost 1 base and J lost 4 bases. CDR3 sequence reads: CASSELRDRGSTEAFF. The CDR3 nucleotides are TGCGCCAGCAGTGAGTTAAGGGACAGGGGAAGCACTGAAGCTTTCTTT.

This sequence joins TRBV3-1 (or the pseudogene TRBV3-2) and TRBJ2-7, with 9 bases fitting TRBD1. The germline gives CDR1 LGHDT, CDR2 YNNKEL (reference sequence). V trimming: 4 bases; J trimming: 7 bases; junction bases outside the gene matches: 2. CDR3 length: 12 amino acids. CDR3 in amino acids: CASSLGQGEQYF. As DNA, the CDR3 is TGTGCCAGCAGCCTCGGACAGGGGGAGCAGTACTTC.

The chain is built from TRBV4-2 and TRBJ1-5, with D possibly matching TRBD1 (6 bases). Germline V gene lookup returns CDR1 LGHNA and CDR2 YNFKEQ. The germline V and J ends were trimmed by 4 bases and 1 base, with 14 bases remaining between them. The CDR3 extends over 16 amino acids. CDR3 region: CASSPRTGGSNQPQHF. The CDR3, as DNA: TGTGCCAGCAGCCCACGGACGGGGGGCAGCAATCAGCCCCAGCATTTT.

The genes are TRBV10-3 and TRBJ2-3; tentative D call: TRBD1 (6 bases). The CDR3 is 16 amino acids. CDR1 is ENHRY, CDR2 SYGVKD, per germline. The V and J ends lost 2 bases and 2 bases respectively, with 14 bases between them. The CDR3 DNA is TGTGCCATCAGTGAGGGAACAGGGACACACACAGATACGCAGTATTTT. It yields the protein CAISEGTGTHTDTQYF.

The J gene is TRBJ1-6, the V gene TRBV6-5; 8 bases are a match to TRBD1. The J segment lost 9 bases and the V segment lost 6 bases, leaving 10 bases of the junction unmatched. The CDR3 runs to 15 residues. Germline V gives CDR1 MNHEY, CDR2 SVGAGI. CDR3 sequence: CASSKGQVGGSPLHF. CDR3 bases: TGTGCCAGCAGCAAGGGACAGGTCGGAGGTTCACCCCTCCACTTT.